This T cell receptor (beta chain) is drawn from a study of T cells in Graves' hyperthyroidism and ophthalmopathy. The study, taken as a whole, reports: Ophthalmopathy was predicted by the model a median of about 6.5 months ahead of onset.

Newly diagnosed patients aged 18 to 65 had hyperthyroidism of under 2 months' duration. Template material for amplifying TCR beta CDR3 regions consisted of RNA transcripts. Using the HTBI primer set, a first-round RT-PCR was run on the TCR CDR3. MiXCR was run by TCRdb on the multiplex PCR reads, yielding one entry per CDR3 protein. The sample yields a few hundred thousand distinct CDR3 sequences, roughly 14% seen once. Points on this clonotype: The target antigen is unknown.

CDR3 length equals 15 residues. Germline V gives CDR1 DFQATT, CDR2 SNEGSKA (reference sequence). Trimming cost V 1 base and J 4 bases, with 13 bases left between them. The source is a woman in her 30s with Graves' hyperthyroidism. Material: blood. V usage is TRBV20-1 and J usage is TRBJ2-2; D not certain. The CDR3 region is CSARAGATSTGELFF. In nucleotides, the CDR3 is TGCAGTGCTAGAGCAGGAGCTACCAGCACCGGGGAGCTGTTTTTT.